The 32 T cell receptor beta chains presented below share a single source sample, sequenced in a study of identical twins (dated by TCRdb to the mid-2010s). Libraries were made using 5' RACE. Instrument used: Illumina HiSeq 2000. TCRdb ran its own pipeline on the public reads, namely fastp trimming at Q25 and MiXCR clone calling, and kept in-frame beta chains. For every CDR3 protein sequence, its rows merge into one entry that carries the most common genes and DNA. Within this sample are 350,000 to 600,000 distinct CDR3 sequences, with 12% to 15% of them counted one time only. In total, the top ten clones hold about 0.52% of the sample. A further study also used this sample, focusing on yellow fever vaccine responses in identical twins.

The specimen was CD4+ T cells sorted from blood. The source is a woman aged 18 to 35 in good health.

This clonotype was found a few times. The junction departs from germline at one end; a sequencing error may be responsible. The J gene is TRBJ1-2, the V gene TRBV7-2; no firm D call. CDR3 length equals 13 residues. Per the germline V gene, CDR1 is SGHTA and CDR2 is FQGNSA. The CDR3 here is CASSLGSQLTFIF. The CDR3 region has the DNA TGTGCCAGCAGCTTAGGATCCCAGCTTACCTTTATTTTC. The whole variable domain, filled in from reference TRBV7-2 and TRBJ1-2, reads GAGVSQSPSNKVTEKGKDVELRCDPISGHTALYWYRQSLGQGLEFLIYFQGNSAPDKSGLPSDRFSAERTGGSVSTLTIQRTQQEDSAVYLCASSLGSQLTFIFGSGTRLTVV.

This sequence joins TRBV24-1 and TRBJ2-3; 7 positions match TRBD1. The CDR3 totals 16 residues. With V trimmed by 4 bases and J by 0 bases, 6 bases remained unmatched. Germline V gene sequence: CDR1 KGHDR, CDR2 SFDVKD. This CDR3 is CATSDYTGASTDTQYF. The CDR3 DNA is TGTGCCACCAGTGACTACACAGGGGCTAGCACAGATACGCAGTATTTT.

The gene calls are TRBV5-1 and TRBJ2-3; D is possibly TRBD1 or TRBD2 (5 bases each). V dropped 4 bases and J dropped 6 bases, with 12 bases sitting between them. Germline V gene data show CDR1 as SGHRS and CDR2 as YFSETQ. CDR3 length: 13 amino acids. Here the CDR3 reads CASSHGASDTQYF. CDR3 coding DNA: TGCGCCAGCAGCCACGGGGCCTCGGATACGCAGTATTTT.

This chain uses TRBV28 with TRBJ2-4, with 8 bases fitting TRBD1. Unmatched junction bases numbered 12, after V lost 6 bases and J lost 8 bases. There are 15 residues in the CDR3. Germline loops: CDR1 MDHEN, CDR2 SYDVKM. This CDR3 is CASRQDRDKGYIQYF. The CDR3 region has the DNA TGTGCCAGCAGGCAGGACAGGGATAAGGGATACATTCAGTACTTC.

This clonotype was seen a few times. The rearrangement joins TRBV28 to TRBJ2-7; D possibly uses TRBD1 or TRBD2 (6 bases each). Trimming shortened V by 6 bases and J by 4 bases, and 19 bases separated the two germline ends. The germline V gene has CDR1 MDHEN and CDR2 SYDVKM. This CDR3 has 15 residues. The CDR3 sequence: CASSLGGTPSYEQYF. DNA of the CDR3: TGTGCCAGCAGCCTAGGGGGGACCCCCTCGTACGAGCAGTACTTC.

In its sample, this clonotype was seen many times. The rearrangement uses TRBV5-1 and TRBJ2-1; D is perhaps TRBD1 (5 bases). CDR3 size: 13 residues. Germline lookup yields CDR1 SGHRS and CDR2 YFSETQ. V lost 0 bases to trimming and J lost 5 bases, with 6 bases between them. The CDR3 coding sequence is TGCGCCAGCAGCTTGGGCAGGGACAATGAGCAGTTCTTC. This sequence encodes CASSLGRDNEQFF.

As DNA, the CDR3 is TGTGCCTGGCTAGCGGGAGTCGCTAGCACAGATACGCAGTATTTT. Its translation is CAWLAGVASTDTQYF. This chain uses TRBV30 with TRBJ2-3, with 10 bases lining up with TRBD2. This CDR3 comprises 15 residues. V gave up 5 bases and J gave up 0 bases; unmatched junction bases: 5. Germline V gene data show CDR1 as GTSNPN and CDR2 as SVGIG (reference sequence).

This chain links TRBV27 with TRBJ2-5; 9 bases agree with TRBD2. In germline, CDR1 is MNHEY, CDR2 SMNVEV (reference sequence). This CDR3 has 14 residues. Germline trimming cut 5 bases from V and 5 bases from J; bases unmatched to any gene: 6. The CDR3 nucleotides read TGTGCCAGCAGTCCTAGCGGGATTGCGGAGACCCAGTACTTC. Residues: CASSPSGIAETQYF.

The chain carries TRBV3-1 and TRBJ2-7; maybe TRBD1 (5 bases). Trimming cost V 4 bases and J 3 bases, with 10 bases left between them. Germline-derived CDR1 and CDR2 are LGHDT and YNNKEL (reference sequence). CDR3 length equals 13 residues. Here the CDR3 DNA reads TGTGCCAGCAGCCCGACAGCCCTCTACGAGCAGTACTTC. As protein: CASSPTALYEQYF.

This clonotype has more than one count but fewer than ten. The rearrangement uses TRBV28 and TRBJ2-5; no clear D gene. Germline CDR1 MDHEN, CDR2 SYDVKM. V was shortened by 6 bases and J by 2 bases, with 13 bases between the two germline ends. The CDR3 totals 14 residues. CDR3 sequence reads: CASSHPDTQETQYF. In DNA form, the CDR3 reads TGTGCCAGCAGCCACCCTGACACACAAGAGACCCAGTACTTC.

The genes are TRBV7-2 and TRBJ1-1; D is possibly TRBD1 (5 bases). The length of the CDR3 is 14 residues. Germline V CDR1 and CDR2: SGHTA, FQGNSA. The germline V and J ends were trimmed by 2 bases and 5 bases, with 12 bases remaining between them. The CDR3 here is CASSLRQYNTEAFF. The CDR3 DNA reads TGTGCCAGCAGCTTAAGACAGTATAATACTGAAGCTTTCTTT.

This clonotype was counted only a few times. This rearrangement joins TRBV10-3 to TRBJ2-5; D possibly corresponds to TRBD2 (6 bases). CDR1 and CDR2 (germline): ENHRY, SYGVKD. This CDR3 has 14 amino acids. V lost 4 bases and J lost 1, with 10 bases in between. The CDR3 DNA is TGTGCCATCAGTGCCCGTAGCGGCCAAGAGACCCAGTACTTC. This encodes CAISARSGQETQYF.

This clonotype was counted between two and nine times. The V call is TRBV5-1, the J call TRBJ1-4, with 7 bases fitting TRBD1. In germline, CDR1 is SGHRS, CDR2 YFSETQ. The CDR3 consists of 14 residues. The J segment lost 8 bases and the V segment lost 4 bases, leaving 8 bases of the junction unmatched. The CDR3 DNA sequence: TGCGCCAGCAGCCCAGGGGGGAGTGGCGAAAAACTGTTTTTT. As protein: CASSPGGSGEKLFF. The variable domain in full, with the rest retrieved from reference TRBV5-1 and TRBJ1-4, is KAGVTQTPRYLIKTRGQQVTLSCSPISGHRSVSWYQQTPGQGLQFLFEYFSETQRNKGNFPGRFSGRQFSNSRSEMNVSTLELGDSALYLCASSPGGSGEKLFFGSGTQLSVL.

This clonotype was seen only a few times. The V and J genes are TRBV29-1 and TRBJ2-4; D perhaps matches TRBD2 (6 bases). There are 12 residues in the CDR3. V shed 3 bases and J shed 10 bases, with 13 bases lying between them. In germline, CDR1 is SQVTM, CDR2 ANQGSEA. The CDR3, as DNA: TGCAGCGTTGAGGGGGGTCCTTCAATTCAGTACTTC. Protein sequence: CSVEGGPSIQYF.

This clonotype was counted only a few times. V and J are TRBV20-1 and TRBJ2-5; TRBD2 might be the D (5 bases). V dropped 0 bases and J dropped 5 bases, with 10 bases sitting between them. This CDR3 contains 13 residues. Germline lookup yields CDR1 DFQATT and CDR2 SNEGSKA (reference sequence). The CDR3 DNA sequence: TGCAGTGCTAGAGATGCGGGCGGCGAGACCCAGTACTTC. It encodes CSARDAGGETQYF.

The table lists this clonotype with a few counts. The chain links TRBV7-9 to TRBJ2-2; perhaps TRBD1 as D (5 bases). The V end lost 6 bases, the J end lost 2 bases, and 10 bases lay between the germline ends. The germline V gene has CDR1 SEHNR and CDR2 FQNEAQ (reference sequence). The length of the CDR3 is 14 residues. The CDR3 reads CASRSQGNTGELFF. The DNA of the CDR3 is TGTGCCAGCAGATCCCAGGGAAACACCGGGGAGCTGTTTTTT.

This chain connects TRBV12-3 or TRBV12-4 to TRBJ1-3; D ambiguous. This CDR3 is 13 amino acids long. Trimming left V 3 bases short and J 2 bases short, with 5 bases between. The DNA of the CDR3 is TGTGCCAGCAGTTTCTGGCCTGGAAACACCATATATTTT. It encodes CASSFWPGNTIYF.

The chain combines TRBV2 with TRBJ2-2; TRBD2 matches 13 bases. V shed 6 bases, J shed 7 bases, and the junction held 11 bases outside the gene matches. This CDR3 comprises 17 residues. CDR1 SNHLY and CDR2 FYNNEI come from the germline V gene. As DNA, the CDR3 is TGTGCCAGCAGACCCCCGGGACTAGCGGGATCAAACGGGGAGCTGTTTTTT. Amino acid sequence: CASRPPGLAGSNGELFF.

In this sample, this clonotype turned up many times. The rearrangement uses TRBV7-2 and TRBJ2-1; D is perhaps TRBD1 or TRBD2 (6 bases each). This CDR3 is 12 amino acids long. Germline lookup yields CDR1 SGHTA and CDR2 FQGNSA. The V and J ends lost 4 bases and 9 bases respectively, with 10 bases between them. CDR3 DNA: TGTGCCAGCAGCTCCAAGGGGGGTGAGCAGTTCTTC. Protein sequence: CASSSKGGEQFF.

The CDR3 bases are TGTGCCAGCAGCTTGTTCGACAGGGCATCTGGGGCCAACGTCCTGACTTTC. It is translated as CASSLFDRASGANVLTF. The genes are TRBV5-4 and TRBJ2-6; 7 bases map to TRBD1. CDR1 and CDR2 (germline): SGHNT, YYREEE (reference sequence). The CDR3 consists of 17 residues. V trimming: 1 base; J trimming: 1 base; junction bases outside the gene matches: 5.

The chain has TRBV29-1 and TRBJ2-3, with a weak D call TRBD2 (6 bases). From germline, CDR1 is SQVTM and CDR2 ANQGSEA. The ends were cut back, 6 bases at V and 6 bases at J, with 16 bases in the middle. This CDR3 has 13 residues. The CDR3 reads CSVTPGTRDTQYF. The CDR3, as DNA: TGCAGCGTCACGCCCGGGACTCGTGATACGCAGTATTTT.

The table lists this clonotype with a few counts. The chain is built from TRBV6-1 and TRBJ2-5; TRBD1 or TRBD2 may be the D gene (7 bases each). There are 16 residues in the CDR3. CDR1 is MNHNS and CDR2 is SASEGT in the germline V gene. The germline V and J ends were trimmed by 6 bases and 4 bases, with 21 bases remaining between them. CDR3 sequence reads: CASSFRGGLPGETQYF. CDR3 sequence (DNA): TGTGCCAGCAGCTTCAGGGGGGGGCTTCCAGGAGAGACCCAGTACTTC.

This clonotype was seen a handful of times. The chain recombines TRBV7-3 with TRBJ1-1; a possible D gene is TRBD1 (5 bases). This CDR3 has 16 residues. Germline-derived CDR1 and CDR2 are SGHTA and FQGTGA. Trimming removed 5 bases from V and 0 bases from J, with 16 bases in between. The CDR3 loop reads CASSIRQTDMNTEAFF. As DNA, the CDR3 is TGTGCCAGCAGCATCAGACAGACAGACATGAACACTGAAGCTTTCTTT.

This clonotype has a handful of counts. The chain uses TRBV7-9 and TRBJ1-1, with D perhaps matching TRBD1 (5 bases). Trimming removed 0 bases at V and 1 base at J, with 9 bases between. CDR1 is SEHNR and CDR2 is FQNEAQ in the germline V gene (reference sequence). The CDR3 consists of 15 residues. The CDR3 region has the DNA TGTGCCAGCAGCTTAGCGCAGGGTGGGAACACTGAAGCTTTCTTT. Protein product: CASSLAQGGNTEAFF.

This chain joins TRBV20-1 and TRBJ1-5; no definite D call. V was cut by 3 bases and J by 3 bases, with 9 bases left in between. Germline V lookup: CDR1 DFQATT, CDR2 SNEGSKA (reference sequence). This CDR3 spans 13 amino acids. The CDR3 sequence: CSASEQNNQPQHF. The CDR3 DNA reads TGCAGTGCTAGTGAACAGAACAATCAGCCCCAGCATTTT.

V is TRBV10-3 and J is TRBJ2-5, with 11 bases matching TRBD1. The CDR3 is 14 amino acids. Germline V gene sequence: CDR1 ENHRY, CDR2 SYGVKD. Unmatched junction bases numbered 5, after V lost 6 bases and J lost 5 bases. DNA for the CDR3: TGTGCCATCAGGGAAGGACAGGGGGCGGAGACCCAGTACTTC. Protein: CAIREGQGAETQYF.

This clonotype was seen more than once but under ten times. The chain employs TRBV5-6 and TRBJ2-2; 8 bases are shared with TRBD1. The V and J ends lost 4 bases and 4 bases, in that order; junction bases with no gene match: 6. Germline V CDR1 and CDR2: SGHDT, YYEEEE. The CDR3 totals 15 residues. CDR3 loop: CASSIRDRSTGELFF. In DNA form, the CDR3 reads TGTGCCAGCAGCATCCGGGACAGGAGCACCGGGGAGCTGTTTTTT.

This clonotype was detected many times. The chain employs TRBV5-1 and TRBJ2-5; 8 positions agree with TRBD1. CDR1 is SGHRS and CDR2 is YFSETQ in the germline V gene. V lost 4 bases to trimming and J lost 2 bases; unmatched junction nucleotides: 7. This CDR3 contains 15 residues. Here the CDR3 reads CASSPRTGRQETQYF. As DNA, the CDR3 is TGCGCCAGCAGCCCCCGGACAGGGAGACAAGAGACCCAGTACTTC. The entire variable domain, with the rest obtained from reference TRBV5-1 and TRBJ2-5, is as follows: KAGVTQTPRYLIKTRGQQVTLSCSPISGHRSVSWYQQTPGQGLQFLFEYFSETQRNKGNFPGRFSGRQFSNSRSEMNVSTLELGDSALYLCASSPRTGRQETQYFGPGTRLLVL.

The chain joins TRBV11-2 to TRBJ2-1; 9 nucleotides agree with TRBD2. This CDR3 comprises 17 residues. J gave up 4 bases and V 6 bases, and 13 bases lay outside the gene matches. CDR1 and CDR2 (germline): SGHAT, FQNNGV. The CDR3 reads CASREIVASGIYNEQFF. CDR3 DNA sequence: TGTGCCAGCAGAGAGATAGTGGCTAGCGGGATATACAATGAGCAGTTCTTC.

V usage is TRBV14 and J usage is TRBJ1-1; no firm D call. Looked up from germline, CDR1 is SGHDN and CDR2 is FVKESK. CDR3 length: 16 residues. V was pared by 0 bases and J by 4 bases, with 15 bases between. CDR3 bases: TGTGCCAGCAGCCAAGATTTAGTGTCGGTCGGCACTGAAGCTTTCTTT. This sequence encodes CASSQDLVSVGTEAFF.

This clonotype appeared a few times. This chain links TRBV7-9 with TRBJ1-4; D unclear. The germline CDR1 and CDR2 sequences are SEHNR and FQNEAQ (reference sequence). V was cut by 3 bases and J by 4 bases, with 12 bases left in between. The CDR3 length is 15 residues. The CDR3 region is CASSFFLEDNEKLFF. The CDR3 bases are TGTGCCAGCAGCTTCTTTTTGGAGGATAATGAAAAACTGTTTTTT.

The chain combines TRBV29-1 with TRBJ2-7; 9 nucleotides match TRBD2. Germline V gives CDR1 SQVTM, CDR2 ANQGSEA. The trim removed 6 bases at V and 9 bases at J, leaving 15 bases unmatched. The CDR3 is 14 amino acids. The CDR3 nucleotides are TGCAGCGTCCATTTAGCGGGAGCCTACGGGGGGCAGTACTTC. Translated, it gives CSVHLAGAYGGQYF.